Listed here is a single T cell receptor (beta chain). The data stem from a study of blood T cell repertoires in COVID-19. Background on the study: Italy, Spain and the United States were the sources of the convalescent and acute COVID-19 samples. PBMCs, B-cell-depleted T cells, or T cells were the source of the cDNA or gDNA that made up the material.

The CDR3 runs to 17 residues. The germline V gene encodes CDR1 LGHNA and CDR2 YNFKEQ. Trimming removed 4 bases from V and 9 bases from J; junction bases left unmatched: 16. Seattle's cohort entered during active infection and was followed longitudinally. Authors' data handling: Reference gene primer amplification gave estimated nucleated cell counts. The assay was immunoSEQ multiplex PCR, and TCRdb's table has in-frame clones only and misses some. D and trimming come from the DNA, and the V and J calls and clone size come from that table. Altogether 200,000 or so clones are present, approximately 86% being singletons, with the ten largest covering around 1%.

Sequencing was done on a sample of peripheral blood. The J gene is TRBJ2-1, the V gene TRBV4-2; 9 nucleotides agree with TRBD2. The source is a man between 60 and 75 years old with COVID-19, enrolled during active disease. CDR3 bases: TGTGCCAGCAGCCCTCCCGAGGGCGGGAGGGCCTATGGTGAGCAGTTCTTC. This gives the protein CASSPPEGGRAYGEQFF.